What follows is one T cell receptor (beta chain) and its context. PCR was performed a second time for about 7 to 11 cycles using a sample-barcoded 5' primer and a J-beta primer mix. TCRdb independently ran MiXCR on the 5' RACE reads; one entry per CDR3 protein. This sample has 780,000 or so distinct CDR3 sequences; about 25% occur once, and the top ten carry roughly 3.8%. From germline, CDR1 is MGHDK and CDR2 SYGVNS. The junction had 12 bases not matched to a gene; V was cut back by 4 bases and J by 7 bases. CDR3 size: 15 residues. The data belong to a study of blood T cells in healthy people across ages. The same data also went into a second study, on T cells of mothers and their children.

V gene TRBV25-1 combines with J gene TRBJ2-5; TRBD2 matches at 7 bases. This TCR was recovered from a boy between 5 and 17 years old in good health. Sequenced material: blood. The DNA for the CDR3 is TGTGCCAGCAGTGCGTCGGGAGGCGGCCCAGGGACCCAGTACTTC. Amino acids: CASSASGGGPGTQYF.